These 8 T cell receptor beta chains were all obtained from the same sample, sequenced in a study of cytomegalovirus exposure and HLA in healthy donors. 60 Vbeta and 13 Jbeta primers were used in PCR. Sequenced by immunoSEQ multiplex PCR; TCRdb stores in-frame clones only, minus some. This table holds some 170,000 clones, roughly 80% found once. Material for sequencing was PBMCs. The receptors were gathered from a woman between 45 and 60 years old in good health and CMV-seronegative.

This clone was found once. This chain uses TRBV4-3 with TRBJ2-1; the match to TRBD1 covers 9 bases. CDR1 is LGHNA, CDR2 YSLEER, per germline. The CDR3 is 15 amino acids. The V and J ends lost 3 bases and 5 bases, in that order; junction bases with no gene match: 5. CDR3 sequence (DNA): TGCGCCAGCAGCCAGGAGGACAGGGGAGACAATGAGCAGTTCTTC. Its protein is CASSQEDRGDNEQFF.

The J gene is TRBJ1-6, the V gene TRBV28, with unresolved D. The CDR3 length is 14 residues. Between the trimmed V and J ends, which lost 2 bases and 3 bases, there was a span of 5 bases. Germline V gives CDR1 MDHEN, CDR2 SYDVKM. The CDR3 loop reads CASSLPNYNSPLHF. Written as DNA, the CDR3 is TGTGCCAGCAGTTTACCAAACTATAATTCACCCCTCCACTTT.

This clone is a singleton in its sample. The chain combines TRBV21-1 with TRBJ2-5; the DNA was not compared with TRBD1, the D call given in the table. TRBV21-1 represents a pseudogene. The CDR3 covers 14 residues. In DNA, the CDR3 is TGTGCCAGCGCAAAGGGGCTTTTCGGAGAGACCCAGTACTTC. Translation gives CASAKGLFGETQYF.

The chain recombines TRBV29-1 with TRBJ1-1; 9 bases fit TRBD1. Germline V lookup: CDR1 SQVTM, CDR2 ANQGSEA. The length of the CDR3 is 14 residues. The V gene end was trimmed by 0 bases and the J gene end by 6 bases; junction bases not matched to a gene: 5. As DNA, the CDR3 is TGCAGCGTTGAAGATTCTAGACAGGGGGCTGAAGCTTTCTTT. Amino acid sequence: CSVEDSRQGAEAFF.

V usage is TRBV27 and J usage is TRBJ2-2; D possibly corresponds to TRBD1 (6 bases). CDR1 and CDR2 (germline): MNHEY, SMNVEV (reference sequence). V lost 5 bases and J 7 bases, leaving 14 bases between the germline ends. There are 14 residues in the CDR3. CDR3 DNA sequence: TGTGCCAGCAGTCGCGAGGGGGTGATCGGGGAGCTGTTTTTT. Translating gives CASSREGVIGELFF.

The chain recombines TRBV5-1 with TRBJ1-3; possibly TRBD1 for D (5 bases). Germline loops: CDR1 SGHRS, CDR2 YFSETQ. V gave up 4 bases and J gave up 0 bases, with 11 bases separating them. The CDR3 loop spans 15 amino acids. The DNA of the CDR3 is TGCGCCAGCAGCGTCTCCGACAGCTCTGGAAACACCATATATTTT. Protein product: CASSVSDSSGNTIYF.

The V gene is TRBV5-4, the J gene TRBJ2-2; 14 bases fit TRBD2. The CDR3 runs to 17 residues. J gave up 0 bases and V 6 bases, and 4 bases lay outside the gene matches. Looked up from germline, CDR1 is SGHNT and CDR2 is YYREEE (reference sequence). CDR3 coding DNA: TGTGCCAGCAAGTTGACTAGCGGGGGGGCGAACACCGGGGAGCTGTTTTTT. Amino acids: CASKLTSGGANTGELFF.

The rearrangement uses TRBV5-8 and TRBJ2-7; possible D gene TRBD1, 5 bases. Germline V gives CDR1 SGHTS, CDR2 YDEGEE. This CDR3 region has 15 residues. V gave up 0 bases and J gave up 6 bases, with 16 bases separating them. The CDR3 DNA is TGTGCCAGCAGCTTGGGGGGCCCCCTGCCCCTCGAGCAGTACTTC. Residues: CASSLGGPLPLEQYF.